A single sample gave rise to the 15 T cell receptor beta chains below, sequenced in a study of CD8 T cells in Susac syndrome. With random hexamers, reverse transcription was performed on about 0.5 to 1 ug of RNA. TCRdb reprocessed the immunoSEQ multiplex PCR reads via MiXCR and lists one record per CDR3 protein. The table lists about 300,000 distinct CDR3 sequences, roughly 85% of them singletons. Material for sequencing was CD8+ T cells from PBMCs. The receptor set was obtained from a human donor with multiple sclerosis.

The rearrangement joins TRBV7-8 to TRBJ2-3; 11 bases map to TRBD2. The V segment lost 2 bases and the J segment 4 bases; nucleotides outside the gene matches: 8. The length of the CDR3 is 17 residues. Germline values: CDR1 SGHVS, CDR2 FQNEAQ. In DNA form, the CDR3 reads TGTGCCAGCAGCTTAACCCGATTTAGCGGGAGGGCAGATACGCAGTATTTT. As protein: CASSLTRFSGRADTQYF.

The CDR3 sequence: CASSEGQWETDNYEQYF. CDR3 DNA sequence: TGTGCCAGCAGTGAAGGGCAATGGGAAACAGATAACTACGAGCAGTACTTC. The rearrangement uses TRBV25-1 and TRBJ2-7; D is ambiguous. V lost 2 bases and J 3 bases, leaving 20 bases between the germline ends. Per the germline V gene, CDR1 is MGHDK and CDR2 is SYGVNS. The CDR3 consists of 17 residues.

The CDR3 coding sequence is TGTGCCAGCAGTCACCTCAACAATGAGCAGTTCTTC. Translated, it gives CASSHLNNEQFF. The chain uses TRBV6-2 or TRBV6-3 and TRBJ2-1; D gene uncertain. Germline-derived CDR1 and CDR2 are MNHEY and SVGEGT. The CDR3 sequence is 12 residues long. V gave up 5 bases and J gave up 5 bases, with 7 bases separating them.

The chain employs TRBV7-9 and TRBJ2-5, with D tentatively TRBD2 (5 bases). Germline V CDR1 and CDR2: SEHNR, FQNEAQ (reference sequence). CDR3 size: 15 residues. With 1 base removed from V and 3 bases from J, the gap between germline ends came to 12 bases. CDR3 DNA sequence: TGTGCCAGCAGCTTAGGACCTCGAGGGAAAGAGACCCAGTACTTC. Translated: CASSLGPRGKETQYF.

This clonotype has only one observation. The rearrangement joins TRBV30 to TRBJ1-1, with TRBD1 matching over 7 bases. The CDR3 spans 12 residues. In germline, CDR1 is GTSNPN, CDR2 SVGIG (reference sequence). V dropped 5 bases and J dropped 8; count of bases not matched to a gene: 8. Here the CDR3 reads CAWGFGQAEAFF. As DNA, the CDR3 is TGTGCCTGGGGGTTTGGACAGGCCGAAGCTTTCTTT. Filled out from reference TRBV30 and TRBJ1-1, the complete variable domain reads SQTIHQWPATLVQPVGSPLSLECTVEGTSNPNLYWYRQAAGRGLQLLFYSVGIGQISSEVPQNLSASRPQDRQFILSSKKLLLSDSGFYLCAWGFGQAEAFFGQGTRLTVV.

This chain joins TRBV28 and TRBJ2-2; unclear D gene. The V end was cut by 5 bases, the J end by 5 bases, with 21 bases between. The germline V gene has CDR1 MDHEN and CDR2 SYDVKM. This CDR3 spans 17 amino acids. The DNA for the CDR3 is TGTGCCAGCAGTCCCGGAAGATCCCGCCTCGGGACCGGGGAGCTGTTTTTT. Amino acid sequence: CASSPGRSRLGTGELFF.

The chain uses TRBV25-1 and TRBJ2-1; 7 bases align to TRBD2. The CDR3 covers 16 residues. V lost 2 bases to trimming and J lost 9 bases; unmatched junction nucleotides: 13. Germline-derived CDR1 and CDR2 are MGHDK and SYGVNS. The CDR3 is CASSERVGRKAAEQFF. CDR3 sequence (DNA): TGTGCCAGCAGTGAAAGAGTCGGGAGGAAGGCGGCTGAGCAGTTCTTC. The variable domain in full, with the rest retrieved from reference TRBV25-1 and TRBJ2-1, is EADIYQTPRYLVIGTGKKITLECSQTMGHDKMYWYQQDPGMELHLIHYSYGVNSTEKGDLSSESTVSRIRTEHFPLTLESARPSHTSQYLCASSERVGRKAAEQFFGPGTRLTVL.

This clonotype came up a few times. The rearrangement links TRBV11-1 to TRBJ1-2, with TRBD1 matching 7 bases. J lost 8 bases, V lost 3 bases, and 6 bases had no gene match. The CDR3 is 13 residues long. The germline V gene encodes CDR1 SGHAT and CDR2 FQDESV (reference sequence). CDR3 region: CASSFGTASGYTF. CDR3 bases: TGTGCCAGCAGCTTTGGGACAGCCTCGGGCTACACCTTC.

This clonotype was observed a few times. The chain employs TRBV7-8 and TRBJ1-2; TRBD1 matches 7 bases. Germline V lookup: CDR1 SGHVS, CDR2 FQNEAQ. Trimming cost V 5 bases and J 8 bases; bases outside gene matches: 23. This CDR3 comprises 18 residues. This CDR3 is CASSHGLFPGQPSGGYTF. The CDR3 DNA reads as TGTGCCAGCAGCCATGGCCTGTTTCCGGGACAGCCCTCGGGAGGCTACACCTTC.

The chain employs TRBV30 and TRBJ1-4; 7 bases match TRBD1. The V gene end was trimmed by 3 bases and the J gene end by 3 bases; junction bases not matched to a gene: 7. This CDR3 spans 15 amino acids. CDR1 and CDR2 from the germline V gene are GTSNPN and SVGIG (reference sequence). CDR3 in amino acids: CAWRRGGEANEKLFF. The CDR3 DNA sequence: TGTGCCTGGAGGCGAGGGGGCGAGGCTAATGAAAAACTGTTTTTT.

V gene TRBV27 combines with J gene TRBJ1-2; D might be TRBD1 (5 bases). Looked up from germline, CDR1 is MNHEY and CDR2 is SMNVEV (reference sequence). The CDR3 spans 17 residues. Trimming took 3 bases from V and 5 from J, leaving 22 bases between them. CDR3 sequence: CASSFRWSWPEGYGYTF. The CDR3, as DNA: TGTGCCAGCAGTTTTCGGTGGTCTTGGCCCGAGGGGTATGGCTACACCTTC.

The V call is TRBV12-3 or TRBV12-4, the J call TRBJ2-5; D gene unclear. CDR3 length: 14 residues. Trimming pared 1 base from V and 1 base from J, leaving 7 bases between. The CDR3 bases are TGTGCCAGCAGTTTAGGAGCGCTCCAAGAGACCCAGTACTTC. Its protein is CASSLGALQETQYF.

The chain recombines TRBV14 with TRBJ2-1; 14 nucleotides match TRBD2. This CDR3 has 16 amino acids. Unmatched junction bases numbered 3, after V lost 0 bases and J lost 8 bases. The germline V gene encodes CDR1 SGHDN and CDR2 FVKESK. The CDR3 sequence: CASSQEGLAGDHEQFF. The CDR3 bases are TGTGCCAGCAGCCAAGAGGGACTAGCGGGAGACCATGAGCAGTTCTTC.

The chain couples TRBV3-1 to TRBJ1-1; D not resolved. CDR3 size: 15 residues. Trimming cost V 1 base and J 0 bases, with 9 bases left between them. Germline CDR1 and CDR2: LGHDT and YNNKEL (reference sequence). CDR3 protein: CASSQGGRLNTEAFF. CDR3 nucleotide sequence: TGTGCCAGCAGCCAAGGAGGTCGGTTGAACACTGAAGCTTTCTTT.

V usage is TRBV2 and J usage is TRBJ1-2; tentative D call: TRBD1 (6 bases). V was trimmed by 6 bases and J by 4 bases, leaving 24 bases between them. The CDR3 spans 17 residues. Germline V gives CDR1 SNHLY, CDR2 FYNNEI. The DNA for the CDR3 is TGTGCCAGCAGACGGGAGTACAGGGAATGGGGCATCTATGGCTACACCTTC. Amino acid sequence: CASRREYREWGIYGYTF.